This T cell receptor (beta chain) emerged from a study of blood T cell repertoires in COVID-19. Here immunoSEQ multiplex PCR was the method, and the copy in TCRdb shows in-frame clones only, minus some. The table has around 170,000 clones, approximately 87% seen once. The CDR3 is 15 amino acids. Germline trimming cut 5 bases from V and 0 bases from J; bases unmatched to any gene: 6. Germline CDR1 and CDR2: MNHNY and SVGAGI (reference sequence). This TCR was sampled from a woman aged 70-85 years with acute or convalescent COVID-19. The sample taken for sequencing was peripheral blood. The genes are TRBV6-6 and TRBJ1-1, with 7 bases aligning to TRBD1. CDR3: CASSLPTGMNTEAFF. As DNA, the CDR3 is TGTGCCAGCAGTCTACCGACAGGGATGAACACTGAAGCTTTCTTT.